These 2 T cell receptor beta chains were sequenced from one sample in a study of blood T cell repertoires in COVID-19. The assay was immunoSEQ multiplex PCR, and TCRdb's table has in-frame clones only and misses some. This sample has roughly 330,000 clones, with 80% to 90% found just once. Sequenced sample: PBMCs or T cells enriched from blood (not recorded which). These receptors came from a woman younger than 45 who had recovered from COVID-19.

The chain carries TRBV28 and TRBJ1-2; D unresolved. V shed 5 bases and J shed 8 bases, with 15 bases lying between them. This CDR3 spans 13 amino acids. CDR1 MDHEN and CDR2 SYDVKM come from the germline V gene. In DNA form, the CDR3 reads TGTGCCAGCAGTCCGCCGACCGGGTACGGCTACACCTTC. This codes for CASSPPTGYGYTF.

The chain links TRBV7-9 to TRBJ1-1; a weak D match, TRBD1 (5 bases). Germline V gene data show CDR1 as SEHNR and CDR2 as FQNEAQ (reference sequence). V lost 5 bases and J lost 11, with 18 bases in between. This CDR3 contains 13 residues. DNA of the CDR3: TGTGCCAGCAGCCCCATGGAAGGGGCGAGGGCTTTCTTT. As protein: CASSPMEGARAFF.